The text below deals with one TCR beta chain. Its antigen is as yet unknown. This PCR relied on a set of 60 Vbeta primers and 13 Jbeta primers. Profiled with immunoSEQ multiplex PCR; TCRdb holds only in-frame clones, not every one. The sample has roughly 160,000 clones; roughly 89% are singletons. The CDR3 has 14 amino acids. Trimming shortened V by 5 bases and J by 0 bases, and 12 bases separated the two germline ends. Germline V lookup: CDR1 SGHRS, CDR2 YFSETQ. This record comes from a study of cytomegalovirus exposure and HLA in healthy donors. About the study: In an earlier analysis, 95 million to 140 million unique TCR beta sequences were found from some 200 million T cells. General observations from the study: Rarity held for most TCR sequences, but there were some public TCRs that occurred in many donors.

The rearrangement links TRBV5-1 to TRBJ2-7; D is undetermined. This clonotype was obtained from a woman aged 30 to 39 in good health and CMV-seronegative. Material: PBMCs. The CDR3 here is CASRRGEISYEQYF. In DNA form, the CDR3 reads TGCGCCAGCAGGAGAGGCGAAATCTCCTACGAGCAGTACTTC.